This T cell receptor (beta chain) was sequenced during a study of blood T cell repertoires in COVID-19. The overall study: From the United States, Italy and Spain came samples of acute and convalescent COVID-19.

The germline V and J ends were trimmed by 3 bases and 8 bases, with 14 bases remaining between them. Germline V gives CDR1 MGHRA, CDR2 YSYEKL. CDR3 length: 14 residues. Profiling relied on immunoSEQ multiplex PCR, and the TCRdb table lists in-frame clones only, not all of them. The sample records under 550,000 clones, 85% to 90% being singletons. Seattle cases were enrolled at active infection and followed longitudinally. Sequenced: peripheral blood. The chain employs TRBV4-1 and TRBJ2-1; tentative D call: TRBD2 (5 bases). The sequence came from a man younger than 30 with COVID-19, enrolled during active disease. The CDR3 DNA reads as TGCGCCAGCAGCCACCAGCTAGCTATCGATGAGCAGTTCTTC. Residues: CASSHQLAIDEQFF.